The text below deals with one T cell receptor beta chain. What it binds is unknown. Other DNA variants within this sample encode the same CDR3. Profiling relied on immunoSEQ multiplex PCR, and the TCRdb table lists in-frame clones only, not all of them. The sample consists of approximately 740,000 clones, over 65% of them appearing once. This CDR3 region has 12 residues. Trimming took 2 bases from V and 9 from J, leaving 8 bases between them. Looked up from germline, CDR1 is MNHNS and CDR2 is SASEGT. The sample comes from a study of shared clonotypes between healthy human individuals. Study-level points and caveats: Genetic and exposure-history diversity was limited by the small donor number.

The receptor's source is a woman in her 30s in good health. V gene TRBV6-1 combines with J gene TRBJ2-1, with no clear D. Sample: memory CD4+ T cells sorted from blood. The subset was: CD45RA-negative fraction. The CDR3 reads CASSESVGEQFF. The CDR3 DNA reads as TGTGCCAGCAGTGAATCCGTAGGTGAGCAGTTCTTC.